This TCR beta chain was recorded in a study of beta chain features in type 1 diabetes. Reverse transcription of all isolated RNA meant that expressed TCRB transcripts were sequenced. Profiled with immunoSEQ multiplex PCR; TCRdb holds only in-frame clones, not every one. The sample holds around 150,000 clones; approximately 8.1% are singletons and the top ten take about 0.6%. This clone was observed a handful of times. Populations isolated by sorting all had purity greater than 95%. This CDR3 has 12 residues. The V gene lost 9 bases and the J gene lost 2 bases, with 7 bases spanning the gap. Germline-derived CDR1 and CDR2 are MNHEY and SVGAGI.

Input material: central memory CD4+ T cells from blood. This sequence joins TRBV6-5 and TRBJ2-2; no definite D call. The receptor's source is a man between 18 and 35 years old in good health. CDR3 sequence: CASGSNTGELFF. The CDR3 DNA follows: TGTGCCAGTGGCAGTAACACCGGGGAGCTGTTTTTT.